This is a list of T cell receptor beta chains from one sample in a study of siplizumab effects on memory and regulatory T cells. No antigens are known for them. Repertoires were generated with immunoSEQ multiplex PCR, while TCRdb's copy carries only in-frame clones and drops some. This repertoire shows over 15,000 clones, approximately 46% found once; its top ten account for around 5%. Specimen: CFSE-low (dividing) CD4+ T cells sorted from an allogeneic mixed lymphocyte reaction. These receptors originate from a human donor in good health; the cells came from an allogeneic mixed lymphocyte reaction. Both conserved end residues are part of each CDR3. A D gene is named only where the DNA matches it firmly. Expanded clones get a size class; other rows say once, few or many, or leave the size out.

NA	TRBJ2-7	11	TRBV6-6	few	TGTGCCATCGGGGGATCCTACGAGCAGTACTTC	CAIGGSYEQYF
TRBD1	TRBJ2-3	14	TRBV7-9	NA	TGTGCCAGCAGCCTCATGACAGGGGGGGATACGCAGTATTTT	CASSLMTGGDTQYF
TRBD1	TRBJ1-1	15	TRBV11-3	few	TGTGCCAGCAGCTCAACGGACAGGGGGTTTACTGAAGCTTTCTTT	CASSSTDRGFTEAFF
TRBD1	TRBJ1-2	14	TRBV12-5	NA	TGTGCTAGTGGCCGGACAGGGGATAACTATGGCTACACCTTC	CASGRTGDNYGYTF
TRBD2	TRBJ2-1	15	TRBV5-4	NA	TGTGCCAGCAAAGGGTTGGCGGGGGGTTACAATGAGCAGTTCTTC	CASKGLAGGYNEQFF
TRBD1	TRBJ1-1	17	TRBV9	NA	TGTGCCAGCAGCGTAGACCCTCCGGGACAGGTTAACACTGAAGCTTTCTTT	CASSVDPPGQVNTEAFF
TRBD1	TRBJ2-7	12	TRBV7-2	NA	TGTGCCAGCAGCCGGGACAGATACGAGCAGTACTTC	CASSRDRYEQYF
NA	TRBJ1-5	13	TRBV7-3	NA	TGTGCCAGCCGCCTATCCCCTGATCAGCCCCAGCATTTT	CASRLSPDQPQHF
NA	TRBJ2-5	12	TRBV2	NA	TGTGCCAGCAGTGAGGGACGAGAGACCCAGTACTTC	CASSEGRETQYF
NA	TRBJ1-5	13	TRBV6-5	NA	TGTGCCAGCAGTTGGGGGGCGGGACAGCCCCAGCATTTT	CASSWGAGQPQHF
NA	TRBJ1-5	12	TRBV25-1	NA	TGTGCCAGCAGTGAACAGAATCAGCCCCAGCATTTT	CASSEQNQPQHF
NA	TRBJ2-2	14	TRBV15	NA	TGTGCCACCAGCGCCCGGCTCGGCACCGGGGAGCTGTTTTTT	CATSARLGTGELFF
NA	TRBJ1-6	14	TRBV5-6	NA	TGTGCCAGCAGCTTGTCACCCCATAATTCACCCCTCCACTTT	CASSLSPHNSPLHF
NA	TRBJ2-1	14	TRBV7-2	NA	TGTGCCAGCAGCCCGAGAAGTGGATGGGGTGAGCAGTTCTTC	CASSPRSGWGEQFF
TRBD2	TRBJ2-3	14	TRBV6-1	few	TGTGCCAGCAGTGTAGCGGGGGGTGGAGATACGCAGTATTTT	CASSVAGGGDTQYF
TRBD2	TRBJ2-3	14	TRBV10-3	few	TGTGCCATCAGTTCAACTAGCGGGGATGATACGCAGTATTTT	CAISSTSGDDTQYF
NA	TRBJ1-4	13	TRBV2	NA	TGTGCCAGCAGTGGGCAGGCGGGCGAAAAACTGTTTTTT	CASSGQAGEKLFF
NA	TRBJ2-1	13	TRBV6-5	NA	TGTGCCAGCAGAAAGGACAGTTACAATGAGCAGTTCTTC	CASRKDSYNEQFF
TRBD2	TRBJ2-5	18	TRBV4-1	few	TGCGCCAGCAGCCAATCACTGACTAGCGACCTTTCTCAAGAGACCCAGTACTTC	CASSQSLTSDLSQETQYF
NA	TRBJ1-4	14	TRBV18	few	TGTGCCAGCTCACCATCTTGGACGAATGAAAAACTGTTTTTT	CASSPSWTNEKLFF
NA	TRBJ1-5	15	TRBV2	few	TGTGCCAGCAGTGAAGCGGAGGCGTACCATCAGCCCCAGCATTTT	CASSEAEAYHQPQHF
TRBD1	TRBJ2-7	14	TRBV18	few	TGTGCCAGCTCGCCCGGGACAGGGGAAGGCGAGCAGTACTTC	CASSPGTGEGEQYF
NA	TRBJ2-3	12	TRBV6-5	NA	TGTGCCAGCAGGGGTATGACAGATACGCAGTATTTT	CASRGMTDTQYF
TRBD2	TRBJ2-7	13	TRBV29-1	once	TGCAGCGCCCAGGAGCGGGGGTCTTACGAGCAGTACTTC	CSAQERGSYEQYF
TRBD1	TRBJ2-2	14	TRBV10-3	NA	TGTGCCATCAGTGGCACAGGGGATGCCGGGGAGCTGTTTTTT	CAISGTGDAGELFF
NA	TRBJ1-2	12	TRBV7-9	NA	TGTGCCAGCAGCCAAGATTTTGGTGGCTACACCTTC	CASSQDFGGYTF
NA	TRBJ2-5	14	TRBV7-8	few	TGTGCCAGCAGCTTAGCGCGGGATATGGAGACCCAGTACTTC	CASSLARDMETQYF
NA	TRBJ2-2	15	TRBV4-2	NA	TGTGCCAGCAGCCAAGTGGTGTCGGGGACCGGGGAGCTGTTTTTT	CASSQVVSGTGELFF
NA	TRBJ2-7	11	TRBV28	few	TGTGCCAGCAGTTTAACTCGGGGGCAGTACTTC	CASSLTRGQYF
NA	TRBJ2-2	14	TRBV4-2	NA	TGTGCCAGCAGCCACACAACAGGGTCGGGGGAGCTGTTTTTT	CASSHTTGSGELFF
NA	TRBJ1-3	15	TRBV25-1	NA	TGTGCCAGCAGTGATCTAGGGGCTGCTGGAAACACCATATATTTT	CASSDLGAAGNTIYF
TRBD1	TRBJ1-2	16	TRBV14	medium-sized	TGTGCCAGCAGCCTATGGACAGGGGGGGCCTCCTATGGCTACACCTTC	CASSLWTGGASYGYTF
NA	TRBJ2-1	14	TRBV6-6	NA	TGTGCCAGCAGTTACTGGGGGATCAATGATGAGCAGTTCTTC	CASSYWGINDEQFF
NA	TRBJ1-1	13	TRBV10-3	NA	TGTGCCATCAACACAGGGTTGAACACTGAAGCTTTCTTT	CAINTGLNTEAFF
TRBD1	TRBJ1-2	14	TRBV18	few	TGTGCCAGCTCTCCAGCCGGGACAGGGGTTGGCTACACCTTC	CASSPAGTGVGYTF
NA	TRBJ2-1	15	TRBV7-3	medium-sized	TGTGCCAGCAGCCCCCTGGGGGGTGGGGACAATGAGCAGTTCTTC	CASSPLGGGDNEQFF
NA	TRBJ2-7	13	TRBV6-1	NA	TGTGCCAGCAGCCAAGAAGCGTCAGACGAGCAGTACTTC	CASSQEASDEQYF
NA	TRBJ1-2	14	TRBV28	NA	TGTGCCAGCAGTTCAGGGAATCCCTCCTATCGCTACACCTTC	CASSSGNPSYRYTF
TRBD1	TRBJ1-2	14	TRBV18	NA	TGTGCCAGCTCAACCCTAGGACAGGACTATGGCTACACCTTC	CASSTLGQDYGYTF
NA	TRBJ1-1	14	TRBV6-5	NA	TGTGCCAGCAGTCGGGGGTGGGGATTCACTGAAGCTTTCTTT	CASSRGWGFTEAFF
NA	TRBJ2-2	17	TRBV4-2	NA	TGTGCCAGCAGCCACCCGGGGGCTGGGCTCGCCACCGGGGAGCTGTTTTTT	CASSHPGAGLATGELFF
NA	TRBJ1-1	13	TRBV29-1	NA	TGCAGCGTCGCCAAGGGGGGCCCCTGGGAAGCTTTCTTT	CSVAKGGPWEAFF
TRBD1	TRBJ2-7	15	TRBV5-1	NA	TGCGCCAGCAGCAATCGGGACAGGGGGCGCGAAGAGCAGTACTTC	CASSNRDRGREEQYF
NA	TRBJ1-2	14	TRBV28	few	TGTGCCAGCATTGGGGGTAACATTAACTATGGCTACACCTTC	CASIGGNINYGYTF
NA	TRBJ2-3	15	TRBV25-1	NA	TGTGCCAGCAGTGAATTACAGGCTAGCACAGATACGCAGTATTTT	CASSELQASTDTQYF
NA	TRBJ1-1	13	TRBV5-8	NA	TGTGCCAGCAGCTTGGCCAGGAACACTGAAGCTTTCTTT	CASSLARNTEAFF
NA	TRBJ2-7	16	TRBV18	NA	TGTGCCAGCTCACCTACTAAAGCGACAGGTTCCTACGAGCAGTACTTC	CASSPTKATGSYEQYF
NA	TRBJ2-2	14	TRBV28	NA	TGTGCCAGCAGCACGAACGGGAACACCGGGGAGCTGTTTTTT	CASSTNGNTGELFF
NA	TRBJ1-3	14	TRBV28	few	TGTGCCAGCAGTTTAGGGACACTTGGAAACACCATATATTTT	CASSLGTLGNTIYF
TRBD2	TRBJ2-3	16	TRBV7-2	NA	TGTGCCAGCAGCCTCCTTAGCGGGGGGGCGGGAGATACGCAGTATTTT	CASSLLSGGAGDTQYF
NA	TRBJ1-1	14	TRBV5-1	medium-sized	TGCGCCAGCAGCTTGTTGGTAGAGAACACTGAAGCTTTCTTT	CASSLLVENTEAFF
TRBD1	TRBJ1-5	16	TRBV10-1	NA	TGCGCCAGCAGTGGGCAGGGGGTACCCTCGAATCAGCCCCAGCATTTT	CASSGQGVPSNQPQHF
NA	TRBJ1-5	15	TRBV7-2	NA	TGTGCCAGCAGCCGTGACAGCCTGAGATCGGGGCCCCAGCATTTT	CASSRDSLRSGPQHF